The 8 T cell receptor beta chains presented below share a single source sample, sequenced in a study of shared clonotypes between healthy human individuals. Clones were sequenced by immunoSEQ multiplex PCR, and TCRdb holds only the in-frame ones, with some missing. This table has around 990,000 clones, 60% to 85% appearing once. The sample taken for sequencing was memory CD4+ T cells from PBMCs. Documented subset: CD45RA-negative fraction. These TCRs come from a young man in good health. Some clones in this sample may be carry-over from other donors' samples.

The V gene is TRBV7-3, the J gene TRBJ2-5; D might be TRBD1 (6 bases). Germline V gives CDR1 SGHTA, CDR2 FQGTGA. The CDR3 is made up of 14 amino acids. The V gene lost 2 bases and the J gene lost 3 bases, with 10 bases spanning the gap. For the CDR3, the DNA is TGTGCCAGCAGCTTACTTCCAGGGGAAGAGACCCAGTACTTC. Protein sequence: CASSLLPGEETQYF.

CDR3 bases: TGTGCCAGCAGCCAAGGGGGGTTTGACACCGGGGAGCTGTTTTTT. Its protein product is CASSQGGFDTGELFF. The rearrangement uses TRBV14 and TRBJ2-2; D is perhaps TRBD1 or TRBD2 (5 bases each). V was cut by 1 base and J by 3 bases, with 9 bases left in between. There are 15 residues in the CDR3. Germline V gene lookup returns CDR1 SGHDN and CDR2 FVKESK.

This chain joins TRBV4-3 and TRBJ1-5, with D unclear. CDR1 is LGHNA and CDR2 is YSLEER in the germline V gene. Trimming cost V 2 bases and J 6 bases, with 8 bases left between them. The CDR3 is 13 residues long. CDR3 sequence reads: CASSQRKSQPQHF. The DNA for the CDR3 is TGCGCCAGCAGCCAAAGAAAGTCTCAGCCCCAGCATTTT.

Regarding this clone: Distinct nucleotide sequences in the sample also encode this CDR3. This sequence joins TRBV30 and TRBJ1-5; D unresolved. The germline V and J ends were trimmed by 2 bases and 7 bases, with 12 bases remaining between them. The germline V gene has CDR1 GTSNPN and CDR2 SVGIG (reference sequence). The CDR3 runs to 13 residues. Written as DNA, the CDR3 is TGTGCCTGGAGTCCGGGTTTAGGGCAGCCCCAGCATTTT. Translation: CAWSPGLGQPQHF.

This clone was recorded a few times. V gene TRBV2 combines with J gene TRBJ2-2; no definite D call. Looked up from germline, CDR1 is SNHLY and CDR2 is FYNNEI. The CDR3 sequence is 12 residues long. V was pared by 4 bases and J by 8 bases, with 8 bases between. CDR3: CASSVGFGELFF. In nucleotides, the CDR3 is TGTGCCAGCAGTGTGGGCTTTGGGGAGCTGTTTTTT.

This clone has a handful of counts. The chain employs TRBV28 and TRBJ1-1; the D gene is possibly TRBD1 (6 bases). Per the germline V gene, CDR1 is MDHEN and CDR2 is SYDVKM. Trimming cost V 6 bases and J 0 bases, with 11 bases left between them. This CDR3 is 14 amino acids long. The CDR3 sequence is CASSRGGLNTEAFF. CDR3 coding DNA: TGTGCCAGCAGCCGCGGGGGGCTGAACACTGAAGCTTTCTTT.

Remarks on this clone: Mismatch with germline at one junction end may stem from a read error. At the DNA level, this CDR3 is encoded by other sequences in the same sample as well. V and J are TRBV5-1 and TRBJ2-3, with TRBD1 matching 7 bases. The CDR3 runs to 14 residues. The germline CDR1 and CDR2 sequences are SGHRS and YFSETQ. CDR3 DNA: TGCGCCAGCAGCTTGGGAGGGGGCACTGATACGCAGTATTTT. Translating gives CASSLGGGTDTQYF. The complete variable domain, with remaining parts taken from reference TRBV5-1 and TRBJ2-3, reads KAGVTQTPRYLIKTRGQQVTLSCSPISGHRSVSWYQQTPGQGLQFLFEYFSETQRNKGNFPGRFSGRQFSNSRSEMNVSTLELGDSALYLCASSLGGGTDTQYFGPGTRLTVL.

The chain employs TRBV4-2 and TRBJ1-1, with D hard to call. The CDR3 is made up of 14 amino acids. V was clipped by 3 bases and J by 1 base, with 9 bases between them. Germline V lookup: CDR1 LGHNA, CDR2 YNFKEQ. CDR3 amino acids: CASSHLDRNTEAFF. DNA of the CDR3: TGTGCCAGCAGCCATCTCGATAGGAACACTGAAGCTTTCTTT.